This T cell receptor beta chain was sequenced during a study of blood T cell repertoires in COVID-19. Background on the study: T cells, B-cell-depleted T cells, or PBMCs provided the cDNA or gDNA that served as material.

Profiling relied on immunoSEQ multiplex PCR, and the TCRdb table lists in-frame clones only, not all of them. The sample lists roughly 300,000 clones; 88% were seen once. This clone appeared once. This sequence originates from a man aged 18 to 35 with active or convalescent COVID-19. The sample consisted of peripheral blood.

CDR3 sequence (DNA): TGCAGTGCAAGTGACAGGCGCTATAATTCACCCCTCCACTTT. Protein sequence: CSASDRRYNSPLHF. The chain is built from TRBV20-1 and TRBJ1-6; D perhaps matches TRBD1 (6 bases). From germline, CDR1 is DFQATT and CDR2 SNEGSKA (reference sequence). V shed 6 bases and J shed 3 bases, with 12 bases lying between them. The CDR3 is 14 residues long.